The entry that follows covers one T cell receptor (beta chain) sequence. Participants spanned ages about 18 to 90 years and resided in 20 to 30 US areas. The CDR3 has 13 residues. The V gene lost 3 bases and the J gene lost 6 bases, with 12 bases spanning the gap. Germline CDR1 is SGDLS and CDR2 is YYNGEE. Assay used: immunoSEQ multiplex PCR; TCRdb lists only in-frame clones, some missing. The repertoire holds roughly 220,000 clones, about 80% seen once, with 1.3% in the top ten. This record comes from a study of blood T cell repertoires in COVID-19. Study summary: T cells, B-cell-depleted T cells, or PBMCs provided the cDNA or gDNA that served as material.

The receptor was derived from a woman aged 40 to 49 with acute COVID-19. The chain carries TRBV9 and TRBJ1-2; tentatively, D is TRBD1 (5 bases). Sample: PBMCs or T cells enriched from blood (not recorded which). The CDR3 is CASSATGSDGYTF. CDR3 in DNA: TGTGCCAGCAGCGCTACAGGTTCCGATGGCTACACCTTC.